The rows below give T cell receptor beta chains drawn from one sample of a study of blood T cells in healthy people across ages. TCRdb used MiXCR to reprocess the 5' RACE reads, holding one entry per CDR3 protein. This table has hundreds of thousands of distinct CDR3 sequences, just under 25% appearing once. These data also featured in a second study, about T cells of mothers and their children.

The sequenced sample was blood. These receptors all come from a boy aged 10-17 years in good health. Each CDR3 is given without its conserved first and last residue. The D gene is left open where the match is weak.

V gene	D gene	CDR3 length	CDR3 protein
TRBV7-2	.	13	ASSLVDSLTYEQY
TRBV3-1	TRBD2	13	ASSQTSGGHNEQF
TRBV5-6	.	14	ASSNDRGRLQFGYT
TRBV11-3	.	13	ASSLRSGTNYGYT
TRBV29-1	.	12	SVEDWEVNTEAF
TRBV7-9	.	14	ASSFAFPESEEAQY
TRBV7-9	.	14	ASSLKGSSGANVLT
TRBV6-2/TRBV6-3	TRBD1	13	ASSYAGTGSYEQY
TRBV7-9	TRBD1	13	ASSLKGAVQETQY
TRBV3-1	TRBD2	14	ASSLETGLDYNEQF
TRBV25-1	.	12	ASKGGADQETQY
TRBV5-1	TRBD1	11	ASSKGTGNEQF
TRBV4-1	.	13	ASSLETGYQETQY
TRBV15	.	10	ATNTGEDEQY
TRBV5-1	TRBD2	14	ASSLGGLAGYNEQF
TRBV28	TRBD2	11	ASLAGGNYEQY
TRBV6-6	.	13	ATLDSSSGANVLT
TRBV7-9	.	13	ASSLLRTRPGEQY
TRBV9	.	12	ASSVGFGGQPQH
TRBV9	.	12	ASSPGPTTDTQY
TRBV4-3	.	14	ASSQDRGQTYNEQF
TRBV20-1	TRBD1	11	SAARDRDYGYT
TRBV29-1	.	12	SVEDGALQETQY
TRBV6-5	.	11	ASSLHSNYGYT
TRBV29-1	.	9	SVKAPDTQY
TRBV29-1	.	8	SAQLETQY
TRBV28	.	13	ASSLQRRWDYEQY
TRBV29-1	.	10	SVESLTTEAF
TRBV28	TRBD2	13	ASVAGLASYNEQF
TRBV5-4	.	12	ASSTDRFTDTQY